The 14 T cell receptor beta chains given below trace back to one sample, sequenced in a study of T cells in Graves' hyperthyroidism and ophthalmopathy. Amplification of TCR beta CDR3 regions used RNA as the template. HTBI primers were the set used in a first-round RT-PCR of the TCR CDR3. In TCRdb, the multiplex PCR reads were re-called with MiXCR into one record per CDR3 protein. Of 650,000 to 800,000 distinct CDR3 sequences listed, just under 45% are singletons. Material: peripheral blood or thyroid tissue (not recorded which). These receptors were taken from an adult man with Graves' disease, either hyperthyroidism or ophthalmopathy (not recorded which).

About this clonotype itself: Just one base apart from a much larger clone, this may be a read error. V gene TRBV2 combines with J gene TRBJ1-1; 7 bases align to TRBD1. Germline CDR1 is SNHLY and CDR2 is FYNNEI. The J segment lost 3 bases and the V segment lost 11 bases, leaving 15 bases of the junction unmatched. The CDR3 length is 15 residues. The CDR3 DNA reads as TGTGCCCAAGGGGGCAGGGAAGGGCTGCACACTGAAGCTTTCTTT. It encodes CAQGGREGLHTEAFF.

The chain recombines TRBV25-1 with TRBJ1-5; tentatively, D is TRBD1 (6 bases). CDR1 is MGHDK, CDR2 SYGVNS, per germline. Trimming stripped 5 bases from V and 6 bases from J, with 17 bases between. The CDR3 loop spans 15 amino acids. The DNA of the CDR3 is TGTGCCAGCAGTTACTCACTGGGGGCCGGTCAGCCCCAGCATTTT. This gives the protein CASSYSLGAGQPQHF.

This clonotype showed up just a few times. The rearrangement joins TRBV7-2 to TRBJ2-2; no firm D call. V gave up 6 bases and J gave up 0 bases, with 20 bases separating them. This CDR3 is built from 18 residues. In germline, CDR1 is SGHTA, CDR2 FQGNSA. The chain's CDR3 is CASRQVAAARANTGELFF. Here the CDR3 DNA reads TGTGCCAGCAGGCAGGTTGCGGCAGCGCGAGCGAACACCGGGGAGCTGTTTTTT.

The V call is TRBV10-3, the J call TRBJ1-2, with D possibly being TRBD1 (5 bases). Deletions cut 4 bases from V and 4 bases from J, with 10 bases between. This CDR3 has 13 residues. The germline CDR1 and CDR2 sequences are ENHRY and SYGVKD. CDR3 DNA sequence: TGTGCCATCAGTGGAGCCGGGGCCTATGGCTACACCTTC. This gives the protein CAISGAGAYGYTF.

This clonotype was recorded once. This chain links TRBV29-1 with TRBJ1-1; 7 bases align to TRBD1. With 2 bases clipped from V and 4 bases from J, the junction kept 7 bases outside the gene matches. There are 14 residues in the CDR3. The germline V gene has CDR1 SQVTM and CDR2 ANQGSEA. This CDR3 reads CSVESDREATEAFF. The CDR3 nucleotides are TGCAGCGTTGAATCAGACAGGGAGGCCACTGAAGCTTTCTTT.

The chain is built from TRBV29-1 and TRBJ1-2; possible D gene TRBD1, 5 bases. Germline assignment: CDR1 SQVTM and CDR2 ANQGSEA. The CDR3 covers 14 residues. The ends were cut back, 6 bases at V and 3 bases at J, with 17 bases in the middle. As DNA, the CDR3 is TGCAGCGTCAGTCCGGACTGGGGCGACTATGGCTACACCTTC. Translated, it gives CSVSPDWGDYGYTF.

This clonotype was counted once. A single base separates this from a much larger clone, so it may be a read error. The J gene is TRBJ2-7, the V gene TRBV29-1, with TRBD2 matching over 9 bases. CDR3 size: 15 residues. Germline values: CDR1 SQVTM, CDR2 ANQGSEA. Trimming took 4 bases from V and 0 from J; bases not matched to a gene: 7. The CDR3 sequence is CSVAPGLAASYEQYF. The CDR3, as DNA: TGCAGCGTTGCGCCGGGACTAGCCGCCTCCTACGAGCAGTACTTC.

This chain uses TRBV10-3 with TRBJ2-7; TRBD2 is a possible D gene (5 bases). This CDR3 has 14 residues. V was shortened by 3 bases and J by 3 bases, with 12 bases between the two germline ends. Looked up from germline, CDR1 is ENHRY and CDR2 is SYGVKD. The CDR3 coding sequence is TGTGCCATCAGTGACCCTAGCAGGAGCTACGAGCAGTACTTC. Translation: CAISDPSRSYEQYF.

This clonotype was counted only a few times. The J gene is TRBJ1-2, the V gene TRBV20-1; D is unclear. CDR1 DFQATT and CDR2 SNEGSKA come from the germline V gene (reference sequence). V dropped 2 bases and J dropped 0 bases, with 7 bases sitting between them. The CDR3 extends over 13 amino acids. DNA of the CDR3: TGCAGTGCTAGACAGGCCACTAACTATGGCTACACCTTC. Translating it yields CSARQATNYGYTF.

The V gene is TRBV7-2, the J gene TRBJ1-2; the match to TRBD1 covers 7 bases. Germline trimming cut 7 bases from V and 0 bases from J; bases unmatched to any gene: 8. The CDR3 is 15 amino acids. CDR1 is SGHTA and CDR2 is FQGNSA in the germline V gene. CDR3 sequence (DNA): TGTGCCAGCAACGAACAGGGGTACTCTAACTATGGCTACACCTTC. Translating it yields CASNEQGYSNYGYTF.

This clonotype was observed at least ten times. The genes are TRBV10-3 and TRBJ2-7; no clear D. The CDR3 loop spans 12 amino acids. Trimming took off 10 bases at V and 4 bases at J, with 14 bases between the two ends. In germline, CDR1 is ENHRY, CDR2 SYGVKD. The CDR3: CASSQVAYEQYF. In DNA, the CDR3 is TGTGCCAGCAGCCAGGTTGCATACGAGCAGTACTTC.

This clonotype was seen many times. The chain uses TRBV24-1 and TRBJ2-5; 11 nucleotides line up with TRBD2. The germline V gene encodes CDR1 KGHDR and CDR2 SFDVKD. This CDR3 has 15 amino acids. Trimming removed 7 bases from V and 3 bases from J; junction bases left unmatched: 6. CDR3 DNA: TGTGCCACCAGGGAGACTAGCGGGGAAAAAGAGACCCAGTACTTC. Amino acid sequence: CATRETSGEKETQYF.

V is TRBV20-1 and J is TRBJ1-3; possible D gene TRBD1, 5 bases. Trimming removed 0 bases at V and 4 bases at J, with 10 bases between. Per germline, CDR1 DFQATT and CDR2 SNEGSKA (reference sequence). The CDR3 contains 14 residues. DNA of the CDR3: TGCAGTGCTAGAGACTTCCGGGACGGAAACACCATATATTTT. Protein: CSARDFRDGNTIYF.

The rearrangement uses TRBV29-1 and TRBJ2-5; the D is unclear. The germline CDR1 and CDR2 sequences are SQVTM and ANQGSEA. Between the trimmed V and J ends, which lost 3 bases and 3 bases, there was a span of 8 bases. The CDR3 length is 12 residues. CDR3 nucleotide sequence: TGCAGCGTTGATAACCCAAAAGAGACCCAGTACTTC. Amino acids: CSVDNPKETQYF.